Presented here are 12 T cell receptor beta chains from one specimen sequenced in a study of shared clonotypes between healthy human individuals. The protocol was immunoSEQ multiplex PCR, while the TCRdb copy is restricted to in-frame clones and leaves out a portion. The sample has around 700,000 clones, roughly 70% seen once. The sequencing input was memory CD4+ T cells sorted from blood. The subset denotes: CD45RA-negative fraction. The receptors stem from a woman aged 30 to 39 in good health.

This clone was detected only once. V usage is TRBV30 and J usage is TRBJ1-5; D not certain. Trimming shortened V by 2 bases and J by 4 bases, and 15 bases separated the two germline ends. Germline-derived CDR1 and CDR2 are GTSNPN and SVGIG (reference sequence). This CDR3 is 15 amino acids long. The CDR3: CAWSPRGSLNQPQHF. The CDR3 DNA reads as TGTGCCTGGAGTCCTCGTGGCAGTCTTAATCAGCCCCAGCATTTT.

This chain uses TRBV10-2 with TRBJ1-2, with D possibly being TRBD1 (5 bases). Germline CDR1 and CDR2: WSHSY and SAAADI. The CDR3 sequence is 12 residues long. The germline V and J ends were trimmed by 7 bases and 4 bases, with 10 bases remaining between them. The CDR3: CASIGGFYGYTF. CDR3 DNA: TGCGCCAGCATTGGGGGGTTCTATGGCTACACCTTC.

The chain is built from TRBV5-1 and TRBJ2-7; a possible D gene is TRBD1 (5 bases). V lost 1 base and J lost 2, with 7 bases in between. Germline V CDR1 and CDR2: SGHRS, YFSETQ. The CDR3 spans 13 residues. The DNA of the CDR3 is TGCGCCAGCAGCTTGTCAGGGACCTACGAGCAGTACTTC. This sequence encodes CASSLSGTYEQYF.

The rearrangement joins TRBV19 to TRBJ1-5; D not resolved. CDR1 LNHDA and CDR2 SQIVND come from the germline V gene (reference sequence). CDR3 size: 11 residues. V was clipped by 5 bases and J by 7 bases, with 6 bases between them. In DNA, the CDR3 is TGTGCCAGTAGTTCGGGCCAGCCCCAGCATTTT. It is translated as CASSSGQPQHF.

The V and J genes are TRBV4-1 and TRBJ2-7; the D gene is possibly TRBD2 (5 bases). Germline V gene lookup returns CDR1 MGHRA and CDR2 YSYEKL. The CDR3 is 15 amino acids. V was shortened by 1 base and J by 2 bases, with 12 bases between the two germline ends. The CDR3 loop reads CASSQAEARTYEQYF. In DNA, the CDR3 is TGCGCCAGCAGCCAAGCGGAGGCTAGAACCTACGAGCAGTACTTC.

This clone was detected a few times. V is TRBV6-5 and J is TRBJ2-3, with D perhaps matching TRBD1 or TRBD2 (6 bases each). Germline V CDR1 and CDR2: MNHEY, SVGAGI. The CDR3 runs 15 residues. V was cut by 8 bases and J by 0 bases, with 15 bases left in between. For the CDR3, the DNA is TGTGCCAGCCGAAGGGGGACTGCCAGCACAGATACGCAGTATTTT. It encodes CASRRGTASTDTQYF.

This chain connects TRBV7-9 to TRBJ2-5; the D gene could be TRBD1 or TRBD2 (5 bases each). Germline assignment: CDR1 SEHNR and CDR2 FQNEAQ (reference sequence). Trimming cost V 5 bases and J 2 bases, with 15 bases left between them. The CDR3 sequence is 15 residues long. Here the CDR3 reads CASSPTGTIQETQYF. The CDR3 bases are TGTGCCAGCAGCCCGACCGGGACCATACAAGAGACCCAGTACTTC.

The count of this clone is one. The genes are TRBV2 and TRBJ2-1; D may be TRBD2 (5 bases). Trimming removed 4 bases from V and 6 bases from J, with 10 bases in between. This CDR3 comprises 13 residues. The V gene's germline CDR1 is SNHLY and CDR2 FYNNEI. The CDR3 region has the DNA TGTGCCAGCAGTGGGGAGCGTACCAATGAGCAGTTCTTC. Its translation is CASSGERTNEQFF.

This sequence joins TRBV18 and TRBJ2-5, with 7 bases aligning to TRBD1. The V gene's germline CDR1 is KGHSH and CDR2 LQKENI. The CDR3 runs 14 residues. Losses at the gene ends were 4 bases for V and 7 bases for J; bases not matched to a gene: 9. The CDR3: CASSRDRWVGTQYF. The CDR3 bases are TGTGCCAGCTCACGGGACAGATGGGTCGGGACCCAGTACTTC.

The chain links TRBV5-1 to TRBJ2-2; 8 bases agree with TRBD2. V lost 5 bases to trimming and J lost 4 bases; unmatched junction nucleotides: 7. The CDR3 has 15 residues. The germline V gene has CDR1 SGHRS and CDR2 YFSETQ. CDR3 in DNA: TGCGCCAGCAGTCTTAGCGGGATCAGCACCGGGGAGCTGTTTTTT. Translating it yields CASSLSGISTGELFF. Complete variable domain (other parts from reference TRBV5-1 and TRBJ2-2): KAGVTQTPRYLIKTRGQQVTLSCSPISGHRSVSWYQQTPGQGLQFLFEYFSETQRNKGNFPGRFSGRQFSNSRSEMNVSTLELGDSALYLCASSLSGISTGELFFGEGSRLTVL.

The rearrangement joins TRBV7-2 to TRBJ2-1, with D tentatively TRBD2 (6 bases). Trimming removed 3 bases at V and 9 bases at J, with 15 bases between. CDR3 length equals 14 residues. From germline, CDR1 is SGHTA and CDR2 FQGNSA. The CDR3 sequence is CASSFGGGGREQFF. CDR3 nucleotide sequence: TGTGCCAGCAGCTTCGGTGGGGGAGGCCGTGAGCAGTTCTTC.

The rearrangement uses TRBV18 and TRBJ2-5, with TRBD1 matching 8 bases. Germline lookup yields CDR1 KGHSH and CDR2 LQKENI. The CDR3 length is 15 residues. V lost 3 bases to trimming and J lost 1 base; unmatched junction nucleotides: 4. The CDR3 region has the DNA TGTGCCAGCTCACCCAGGGGGCCTTTCCAAGAGACCCAGTACTTC. It yields the protein CASSPRGPFQETQYF.